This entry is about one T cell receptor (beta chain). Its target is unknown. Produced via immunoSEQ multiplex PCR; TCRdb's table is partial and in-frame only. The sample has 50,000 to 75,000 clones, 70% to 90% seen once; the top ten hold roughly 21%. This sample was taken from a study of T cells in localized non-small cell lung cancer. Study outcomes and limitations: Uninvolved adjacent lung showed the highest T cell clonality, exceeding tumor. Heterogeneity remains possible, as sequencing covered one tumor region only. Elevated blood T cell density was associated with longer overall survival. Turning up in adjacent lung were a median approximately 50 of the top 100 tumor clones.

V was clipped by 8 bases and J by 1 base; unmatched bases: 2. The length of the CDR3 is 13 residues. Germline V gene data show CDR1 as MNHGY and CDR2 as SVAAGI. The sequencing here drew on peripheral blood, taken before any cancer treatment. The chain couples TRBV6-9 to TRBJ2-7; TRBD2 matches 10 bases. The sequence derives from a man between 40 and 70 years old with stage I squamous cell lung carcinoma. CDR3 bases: TGTGCCAGCCTAGCGGGAGAATCCTACGAGCAGTACTTC. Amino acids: CASLAGESYEQYF.